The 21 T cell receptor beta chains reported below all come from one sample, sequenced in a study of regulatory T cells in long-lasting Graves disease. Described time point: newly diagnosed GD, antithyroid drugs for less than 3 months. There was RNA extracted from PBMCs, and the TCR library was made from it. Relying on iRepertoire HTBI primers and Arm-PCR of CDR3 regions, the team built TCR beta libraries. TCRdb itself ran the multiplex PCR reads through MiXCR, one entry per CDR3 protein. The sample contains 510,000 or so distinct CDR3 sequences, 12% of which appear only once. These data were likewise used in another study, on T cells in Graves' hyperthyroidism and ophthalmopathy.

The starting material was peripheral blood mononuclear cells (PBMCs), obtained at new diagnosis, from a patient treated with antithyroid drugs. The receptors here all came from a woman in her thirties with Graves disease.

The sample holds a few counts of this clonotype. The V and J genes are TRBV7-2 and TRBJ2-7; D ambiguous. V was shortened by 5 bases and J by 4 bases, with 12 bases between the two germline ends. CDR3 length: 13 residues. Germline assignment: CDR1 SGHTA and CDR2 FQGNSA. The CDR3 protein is CASSPRAVYEQYF. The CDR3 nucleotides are TGTGCCAGCAGCCCAAGAGCTGTATACGAGCAGTACTTC. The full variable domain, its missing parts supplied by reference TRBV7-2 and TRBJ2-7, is GAGVSQSPSNKVTEKGKDVELRCDPISGHTALYWYRQSLGQGLEFLIYFQGNSAPDKSGLPSDRFSAERTGGSVSTLTIQRTQQEDSAVYLCASSPRAVYEQYFGPGTRLTVT.

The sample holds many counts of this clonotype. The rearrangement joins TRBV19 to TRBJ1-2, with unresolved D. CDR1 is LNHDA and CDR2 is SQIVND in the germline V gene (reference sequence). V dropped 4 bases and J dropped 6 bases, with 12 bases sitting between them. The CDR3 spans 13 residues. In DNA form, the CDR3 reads TGTGCCAGTAGTACAGGCCCTCAAAATGGCTACACCTTC. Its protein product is CASSTGPQNGYTF.

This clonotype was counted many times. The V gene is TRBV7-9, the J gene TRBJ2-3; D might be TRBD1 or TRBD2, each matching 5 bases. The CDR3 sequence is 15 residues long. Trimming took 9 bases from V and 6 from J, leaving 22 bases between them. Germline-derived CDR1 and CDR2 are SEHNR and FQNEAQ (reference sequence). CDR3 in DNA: TGTGCCAGTTCGGGACGGTCCATACACATTGATACGCAGTATTTT. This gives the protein CASSGRSIHIDTQYF.

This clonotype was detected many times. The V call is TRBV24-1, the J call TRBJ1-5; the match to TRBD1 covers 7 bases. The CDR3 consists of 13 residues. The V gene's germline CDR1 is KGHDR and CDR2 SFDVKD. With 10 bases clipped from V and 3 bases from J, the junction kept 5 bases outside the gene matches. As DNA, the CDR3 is TGTGCCACTCAGGGACAGCCCAATCAGCCCCAGCATTTT. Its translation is CATQGQPNQPQHF.

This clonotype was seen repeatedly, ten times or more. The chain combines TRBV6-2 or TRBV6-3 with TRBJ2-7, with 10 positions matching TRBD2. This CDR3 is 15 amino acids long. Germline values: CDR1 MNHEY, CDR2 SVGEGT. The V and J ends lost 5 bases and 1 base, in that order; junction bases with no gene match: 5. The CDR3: CASSPKAGGSYEQYF. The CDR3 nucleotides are TGTGCCAGCAGTCCCAAAGCGGGAGGGTCCTACGAGCAGTACTTC.

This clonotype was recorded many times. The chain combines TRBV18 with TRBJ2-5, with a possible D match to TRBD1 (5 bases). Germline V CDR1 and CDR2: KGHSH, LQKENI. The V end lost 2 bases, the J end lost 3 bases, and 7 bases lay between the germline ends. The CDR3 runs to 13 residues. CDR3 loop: CASSPGREETQYF. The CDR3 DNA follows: TGTGCCAGCTCACCAGGCAGGGAAGAGACCCAGTACTTC.

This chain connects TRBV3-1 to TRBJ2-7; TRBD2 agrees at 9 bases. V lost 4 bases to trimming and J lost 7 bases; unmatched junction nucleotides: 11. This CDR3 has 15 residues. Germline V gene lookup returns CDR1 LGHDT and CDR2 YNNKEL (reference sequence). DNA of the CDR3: TGTGCCAGCAGCCTCCTGTGGCGGGAGGGCCGTGAGCAGTACTTC. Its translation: CASSLLWREGREQYF.

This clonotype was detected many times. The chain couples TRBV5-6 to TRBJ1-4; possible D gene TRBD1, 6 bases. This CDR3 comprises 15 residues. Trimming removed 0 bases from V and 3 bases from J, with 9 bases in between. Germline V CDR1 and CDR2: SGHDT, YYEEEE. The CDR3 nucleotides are TGTGCCAGCAGCTTGGCCGGGGGCCCTAATGAAAAACTGTTTTTT. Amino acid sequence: CASSLAGGPNEKLFF.

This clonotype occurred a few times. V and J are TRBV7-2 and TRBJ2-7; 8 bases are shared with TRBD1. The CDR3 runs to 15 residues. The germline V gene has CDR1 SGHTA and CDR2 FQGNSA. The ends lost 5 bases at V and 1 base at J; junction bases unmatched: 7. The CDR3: CASSRDRGASYEQYF. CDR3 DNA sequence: TGTGCCAGCAGCCGTGACAGGGGCGCTTCCTACGAGCAGTACTTC.

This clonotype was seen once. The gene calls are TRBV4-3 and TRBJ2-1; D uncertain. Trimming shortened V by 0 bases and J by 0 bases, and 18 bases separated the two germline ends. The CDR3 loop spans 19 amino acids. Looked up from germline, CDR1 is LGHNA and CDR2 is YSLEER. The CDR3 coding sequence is TGCGCCAGCAGCCAAGATCTTTATGTCCAGCTTAGCTCCTACAATGAGCAGTTCTTC. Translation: CASSQDLYVQLSSYNEQFF.

CDR3 in amino acids: CASGTLGGEQFF. As DNA, the CDR3 is TGTGCCAGCGGGACTCTCGGGGGTGAGCAGTTCTTC. This chain links TRBV28 with TRBJ2-1, with a tentative D call TRBD2 (6 bases). CDR3 length: 12 amino acids. Germline V gives CDR1 MDHEN, CDR2 SYDVKM. V shed 8 bases and J shed 9 bases, with 14 bases lying between them.

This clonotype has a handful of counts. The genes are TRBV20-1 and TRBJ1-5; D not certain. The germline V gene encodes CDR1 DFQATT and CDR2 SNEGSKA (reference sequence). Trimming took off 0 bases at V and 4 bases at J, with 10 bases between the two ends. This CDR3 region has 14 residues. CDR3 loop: CSAREPGGNQPQHF. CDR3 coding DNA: TGCAGTGCTAGAGAACCCGGCGGGAATCAGCCCCAGCATTTT.

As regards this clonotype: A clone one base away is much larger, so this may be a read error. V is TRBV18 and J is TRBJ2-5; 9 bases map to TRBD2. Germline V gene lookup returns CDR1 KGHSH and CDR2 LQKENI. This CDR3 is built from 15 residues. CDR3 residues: CVSSPAGGTQETQYF. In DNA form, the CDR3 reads TGTGTCAGCTCGCCCGCGGGAGGGACCCAAGAGACCCAGTACTTC.

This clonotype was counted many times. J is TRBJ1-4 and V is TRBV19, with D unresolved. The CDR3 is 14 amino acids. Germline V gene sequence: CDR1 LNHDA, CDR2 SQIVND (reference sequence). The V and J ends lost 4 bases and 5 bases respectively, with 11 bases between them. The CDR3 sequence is CASSTRTGNEKLFF. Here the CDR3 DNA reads TGTGCCAGTAGTACTCGGACGGGGAATGAAAAACTGTTTTTT.

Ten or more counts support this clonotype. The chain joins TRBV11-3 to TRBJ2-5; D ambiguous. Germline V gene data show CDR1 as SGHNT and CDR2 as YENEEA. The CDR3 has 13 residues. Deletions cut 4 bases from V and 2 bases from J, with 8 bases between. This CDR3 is CASSSKDQETQYF. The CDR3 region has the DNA TGTGCCAGCAGCTCTAAGGATCAAGAGACCCAGTACTTC.

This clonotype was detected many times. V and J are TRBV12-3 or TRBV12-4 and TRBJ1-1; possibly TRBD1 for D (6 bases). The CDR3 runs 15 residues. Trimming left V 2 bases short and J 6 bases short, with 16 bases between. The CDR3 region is CASSLSRGGPSEAFF. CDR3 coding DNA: TGTGCCAGCAGTTTAAGCAGGGGTGGTCCGTCTGAAGCTTTCTTT.

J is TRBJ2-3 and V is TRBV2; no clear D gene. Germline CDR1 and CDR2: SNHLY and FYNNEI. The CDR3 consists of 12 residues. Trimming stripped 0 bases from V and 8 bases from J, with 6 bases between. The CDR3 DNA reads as TGTGCCAGCAGTGAAGCGGTGGGTACGCAGTATTTT. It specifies CASSEAVGTQYF. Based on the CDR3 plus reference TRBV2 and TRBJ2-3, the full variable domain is EPEVTQTPSHQVTQMGQEVILRCVPISNHLYFYWYRQILGQKVEFLVSFYNNEISEKSEIFDDQFSVERPDGSNFTLKIRSTKLEDSAMYFCASSEAVGTQYFGPGTRLTVL.

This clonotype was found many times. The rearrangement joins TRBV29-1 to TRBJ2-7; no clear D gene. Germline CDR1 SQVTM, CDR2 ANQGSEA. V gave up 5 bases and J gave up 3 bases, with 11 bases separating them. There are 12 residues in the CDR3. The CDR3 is CSVSDGFYEQYF. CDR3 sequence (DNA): TGCAGCGTTTCGGACGGATTCTACGAGCAGTACTTC.

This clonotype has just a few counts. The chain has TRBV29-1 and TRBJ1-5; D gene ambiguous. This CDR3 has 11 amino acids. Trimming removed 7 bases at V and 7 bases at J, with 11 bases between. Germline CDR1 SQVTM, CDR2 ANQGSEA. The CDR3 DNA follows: TGCAGCGCTGATCCGGGGCAGCCCCAGCATTTT. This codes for CSADPGQPQHF.

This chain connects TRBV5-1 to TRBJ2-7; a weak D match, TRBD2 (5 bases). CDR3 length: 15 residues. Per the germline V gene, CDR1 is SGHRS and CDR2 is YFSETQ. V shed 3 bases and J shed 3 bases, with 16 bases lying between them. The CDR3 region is CASSSTGSAFYEQYF. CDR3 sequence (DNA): TGCGCCAGCAGCTCAACGGGGTCAGCGTTCTACGAGCAGTACTTC.

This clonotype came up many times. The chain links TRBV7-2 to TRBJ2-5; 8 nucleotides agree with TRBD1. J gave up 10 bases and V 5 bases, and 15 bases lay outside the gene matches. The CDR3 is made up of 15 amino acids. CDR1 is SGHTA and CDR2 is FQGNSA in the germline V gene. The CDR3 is CASSMGQARVRYQYF. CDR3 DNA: TGTGCCAGCAGCATGGGACAGGCTCGGGTTCGGTACCAGTACTTC.